This T cell receptor beta chain was found in a study of blood T cell repertoires in COVID-19. Study in general: Acute-phase and convalescent COVID-19 samples originated in the United States, Italy and Spain. PBMCs, B-cell-depleted T cells, or T cells provided the cDNA or gDNA that made up the material.

The germline gives CDR1 ENHRY, CDR2 SYGVKD. The V and J ends lost 10 bases and 10 bases, in that order; junction bases with no gene match: 15. The CDR3 has 14 residues. As processed by the authors: From reference gene primer amplification, estimates of nucleated cell counts were derived. The protocol was immunoSEQ multiplex PCR, while the TCRdb copy is restricted to in-frame clones and leaves out a portion. D and trimming were read from the DNA, whereas the V and J calls and clone size are those reported in that table. Of more than 95,000 clones detected, 80% to 85% appear once; the ten largest clones hold 15%.

The V and J genes are TRBV10-3 and TRBJ1-4; TRBD1 agrees at 7 bases. The sample taken for sequencing was peripheral blood. This clonotype was obtained from a woman of 80 years or more with acute or convalescent COVID-19. This chain's CDR3 is CATTSRQGEAKLFF. DNA of the CDR3: TGTGCCACCACATCCAGGCAGGGGGAAGCAAAACTGTTTTTT.